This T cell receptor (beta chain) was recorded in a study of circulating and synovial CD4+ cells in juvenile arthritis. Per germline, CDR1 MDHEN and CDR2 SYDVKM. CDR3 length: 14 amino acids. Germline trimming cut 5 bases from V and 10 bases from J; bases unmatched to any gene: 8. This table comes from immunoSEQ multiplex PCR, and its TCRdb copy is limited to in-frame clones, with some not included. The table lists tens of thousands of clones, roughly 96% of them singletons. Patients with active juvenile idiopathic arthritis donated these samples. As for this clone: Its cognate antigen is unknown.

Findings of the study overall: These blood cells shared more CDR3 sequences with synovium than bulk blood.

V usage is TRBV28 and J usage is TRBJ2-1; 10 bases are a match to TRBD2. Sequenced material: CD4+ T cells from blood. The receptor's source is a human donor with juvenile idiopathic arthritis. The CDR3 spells CASSPPGLAFEQFF. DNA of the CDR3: TGTGCCAGCAGTCCCCCGGGACTAGCGTTCGAGCAGTTCTTC.